These 3 T cell receptor beta chains came from one sample sequenced in a study of identical twins. TCRdb used MiXCR to reprocess the 5' RACE reads, holding one entry per CDR3 protein. The sample lists 700,000 or so distinct CDR3 sequences, 8.5% to 9.5% occurring once. These data were also reused for a study on yellow fever vaccine responses in identical twins.

Sequenced input: PBMCs. All receptors come from a woman younger than 35 in good health.

Worth noting for this clonotype: A read error may explain this, as a much larger clone is one base away. Lacking the conserved final phenylalanine or tryptophan, this CDR3 likely reflects a read error. The V gene is TRBV12-3 or TRBV12-4, the J gene TRBJ2-1, with 8 positions matching TRBD2. This CDR3 is built from 17 residues. The CDR3 region is CASGFPTSGPSYNEQFS. In nucleotides, the CDR3 is TGTGCCAGCGGTTTTCCCACTAGCGGACCCTCCTACAATGAGCAGTTCTCC.

The CDR3 nucleotides are TGTGCCAGCAGCTTAGTGGTGTCTAGCCAAGAGACCCAGTACTTC. Translation gives CASSLVVSSQETQYF. The chain uses TRBV11-2 and TRBJ2-5; D is undetermined. Trimming pared 1 base from V and 1 base from J, leaving 10 bases between. The length of the CDR3 is 15 residues. Looked up from germline, CDR1 is SGHAT and CDR2 is FQNNGV.

The J gene is TRBJ2-2, the V gene TRBV6-5; D is unclear. The V gene lost 4 bases and the J gene lost 3 bases, with 9 bases spanning the gap. The CDR3 covers 14 residues. Germline lookup yields CDR1 MNHEY and CDR2 SVGAGI. CDR3 sequence: CASSSLADTGELFF. The CDR3 DNA is TGTGCCAGCAGTTCCTTGGCGGACACCGGGGAGCTGTTTTTT.